The rows below give T cell receptor beta chains drawn from one sample of a study of T cell clones after liver transplantation. Here immunoSEQ multiplex PCR was the method, and the copy in TCRdb shows in-frame clones only, minus some. In the table there are 65,000 to 90,000 clones, over 85% of which are singletons. The source material was CD4+ T cells from blood, sampled before liver transplant. Receptor source: a human donor who received a liver transplant. The CDR3 runs from the conserved cysteine through the conserved F or W. The D gene is left open where the match is weak. Clone size is not always given. Where it is, it says once, few, many or a class for expanded clones.

CDR3 DNA	CDR3 protein	V gene	J gene	CDR3 length	D gene	clone size
TGTGCCAGCTCACCAAATGCGGCGGGAGAGGGCGAGCAGTACTTC	CASSPNAAGEGEQYF	TRBV18	TRBJ2-7	15	TRBD2	-
TGTGCCAGCAGCGCTACGCAGGACCAGCCCCAGCATTTT	CASSATQDQPQHF	TRBV7-2	TRBJ1-5	13	-	-
TGCGCCAGCAGCTTGGAAGTTTCGTACGAGCAGTACTTC	CASSLEVSYEQYF	TRBV5-1	TRBJ2-7	13	-	-
TGTGCCAGCAGCCAAGATACAGCGGGAAGGGCCGGGGAGCTGTTTTTT	CASSQDTAGRAGELFF	TRBV4-2	TRBJ2-2	16	TRBD2	-
TGCGCCAGCAGCTTGGCAGGGGGACCGGACTTCTATGGCTACACCTTC	CASSLAGGPDFYGYTF	TRBV5-1	TRBJ1-2	16	TRBD1	once
TGTGCCAGCAGCTTAGTATTTGGTACACAAGGCTACACCTTC	CASSLVFGTQGYTF	TRBV7-2	TRBJ1-2	14	-	-
TGTGCCAGCAGCTCGAGTATAATTCGCACTGAAGCTTTCTTT	CASSSSIIRTEAFF	TRBV5-6	TRBJ1-1	14	-	once
TGTGCCAGCAGCTTAGATGGGGCTATGAACACTGAAGCTTTCTTT	CASSLDGAMNTEAFF	TRBV11-2	TRBJ1-1	15	-	-
TGTGCTAGTGGTTTGGGGGGGCTAGCGGCTTACAATGAGCAGTTCTTC	CASGLGGLAAYNEQFF	TRBV12-5	TRBJ2-1	16	-	-
TGTGCCAGTCGACCCCAGGGGGTGGCTAATGAAAAACTGTTTTTT	CASRPQGVANEKLFF	TRBV19	TRBJ1-4	15	TRBD1	medium-sized
TGTGCCAGCTCACCAGCCGGGGAATCCTACGAGCAGTACTTC	CASSPAGESYEQYF	TRBV18	TRBJ2-7	14	-	-
TGTGCCAGCAGCTTAGCGCTGGGAACTAACGAGCAGTACTTC	CASSLALGTNEQYF	TRBV7-8	TRBJ2-7	14	-	-
TGTGCCAGCAGCCTCGGGACAAGGGCCTACGAGCAGTACTTC	CASSLGTRAYEQYF	TRBV5-4	TRBJ2-7	14	-	-
TGTGCCAGCTCACCACCGAACAGGGGGTTTGCAGATACGCAGTATTTT	CASSPPNRGFADTQYF	TRBV18	TRBJ2-3	16	TRBD1	-
TGTGCCAGCAGGGGGGACAATCAGGGGCAGTACTTC	CASRGDNQGQYF	TRBV27	TRBJ2-7	12	-	-
TGTGCCAGCAGCCTCCACCCCCCCCGCGGACAGGGACCGTCCTACGAGCAGTACTTC	CASSLHPPRGQGPSYEQYF	TRBV7-9	TRBJ2-7	19	TRBD1	-
TGTGCCAGCAGCTTCGGACTAGCGGGAGGGAGGGATGAGCAGTTCTTC	CASSFGLAGGRDEQFF	TRBV7-9	TRBJ2-1	16	TRBD2	-
TGTGCCAGCAGCCAAGATTGGGACTGGGGTGGCACTGAAGCTTTCTTT	CASSQDWDWGGTEAFF	TRBV4-2	TRBJ1-1	16	-	-
TGTGCCAGCAGCTTAGAAAGCGGAGTTTACACTGAAGCTTTCTTT	CASSLESGVYTEAFF	TRBV11-1	TRBJ1-1	15	-	-
TGTGCCAGCAGCCCCCGAGTGAGTAGCGAGCAGTACTTC	CASSPRVSSEQYF	TRBV7-8	TRBJ2-7	13	-	-
TGCGCCAGCAGCTTGGCTAGCTCTGGAAACACCATATATTTT	CASSLASSGNTIYF	TRBV5-1	TRBJ1-3	14	-	-
TGTGCCAGTACCCCCCTGGGGCCTAGCGGGGCTAGCACAGATACGCAGTATTTT	CASTPLGPSGASTDTQYF	TRBV19	TRBJ2-3	18	TRBD2	-
TGTGCCAGCAGCTGGGCCACAGATACGCAGTATTTT	CASSWATDTQYF	TRBV7-2	TRBJ2-3	12	-	-
TGTGCCAGCAGCCGGAAGGGGGGGGGCTCTGGCTACACCTTC	CASSRKGGGSGYTF	TRBV7-8	TRBJ1-2	14	-	-
TGTGCCAGCAGTGAAAACTGGGAGAGCAATCAGCCCCAGCATTTT	CASSENWESNQPQHF	TRBV6-1	TRBJ1-5	15	-	once
TGCAGCGTACTTAGGACGGAGAACACTGAAGCTTTCTTT	CSVLRTENTEAFF	TRBV29-1	TRBJ1-1	13	-	-
TGTGCCTGGAAGTCCAGGGGGCCCGGCTACACCTTC	CAWKSRGPGYTF	TRBV30	TRBJ1-2	12	TRBD1	-
TGTGCCAGTAGTATAGCAAGGACAGATAATGAAAAACTGTTTTTT	CASSIARTDNEKLFF	TRBV19	TRBJ1-4	15	-	-
TGTGCCATCAGTGATGGGGGCAGGGGTCACGAGCAGTACTTC	CAISDGGRGHEQYF	TRBV10-3	TRBJ2-7	14	-	-
TGTGCCAGCAGCATCCGGTGCTCCTACGAGCAGTACTTC	CASSIRCSYEQYF	TRBV21-1	TRBJ2-7	13	-	-
TGTGCCTCGGCGGCTGAGAATGAAAAACTGTTTTTT	CASAAENEKLFF	TRBV11-3	TRBJ1-4	12	-	-
TGTGCCAGCAGCCTATGGACGGGCAACACTGAAGCTTTCTTT	CASSLWTGNTEAFF	TRBV16	TRBJ1-1	14	-	-
TGTGCCAGCAGTTCCCCACGACAGGGGAGTACGCAGTATTTT	CASSSPRQGSTQYF	TRBV28	TRBJ2-3	14	TRBD1	-
TGTGCAACGAAAGGGACTAGCGGTGATCGGGGGGGGTATTTT	CATKGTSGDRGGYF	TRBV6-6	TRBJ2-3	14	TRBD2	-
TGCGCCAGCAGCTTGGCAGCCGGGACCAACACTGGCTACACCTTC	CASSLAAGTNTGYTF	TRBV5-1	TRBJ1-2	15	-	-
TGTGCCAGCAGCGGGGACAGGGGTAACTATGGCTACACCTTC	CASSGDRGNYGYTF	TRBV7-2	TRBJ1-2	14	TRBD1	-
TGTGCCAGTACCCTCACAGGGGGCGGCTATGGCTACACCTTC	CASTLTGGGYGYTF	TRBV19	TRBJ1-2	14	TRBD1	-
TGTGCCAGCAGCCCTATGGGCGGGAGTTGGACAGATACGCAGTATTTT	CASSPMGGSWTDTQYF	TRBV7-3	TRBJ2-3	16	TRBD2	-